What follows are 25 T cell receptor beta chains derived from one specimen sequenced in a study of T cells after posttransplantation cyclophosphamide. The method was immunoSEQ multiplex PCR; TCRdb's version includes in-frame clones alone and lacks a portion of them. Seen here are 25,000 to 30,000 clones, roughly 90% observed once, and the top ten hold roughly 3.3%. Sequenced sample: PBMCs. These receptors all come from a man aged 50 to 60.

V gene TRBV19 combines with J gene TRBJ2-6, with TRBD1 matching 8 bases. Germline assignment: CDR1 LNHDA and CDR2 SQIVND (reference sequence). The CDR3 is 16 amino acids. V lost 3 bases, J lost 3 bases, and 4 bases stayed unmatched. CDR3 nucleotide sequence: TGTGCCAGTAGTATCCCCAGGGGGCTTGGGGCCAACGTCCTGACTTTC. It yields the protein CASSIPRGLGANVLTF. The whole variable domain, remainder taken from reference TRBV19 and TRBJ2-6, is DGGITQSPKYLFRKEGQNVTLSCEQNLNHDAMYWYRQDPGQGLRLIYYSQIVNDFQKGDIAEGYSVSREKKESFPLTVTSAQKNPTAFYLCASSIPRGLGANVLTFGAGSRLTVL.

The J gene is TRBJ2-7, the V gene TRBV9, with TRBD1 identical over 9 bases. The V gene end was trimmed by 4 bases and the J gene end by 5 bases; junction bases not matched to a gene: 13. The CDR3 consists of 16 residues. Germline CDR1 reads SGDLS; CDR2 reads YYNGEE. CDR3 sequence reads: CASSHRGGQGVHEQYF. The CDR3 DNA sequence: TGTGCCAGCAGCCACCGAGGGGGACAGGGAGTCCACGAGCAGTACTTC. Full variable domain (missing parts from reference TRBV9 and TRBJ2-7): DSGVTQTPKHLITATGQRVTLRCSPRSGDLSVYWYQQSLDQGLQFLIQYYNGEERAKGNILERFSAQQFPDLHSELNLSSLELGDSALYFCASSHRGGQGVHEQYFGPGTRLTVT.

The rearrangement uses TRBV19 and TRBJ1-6, with TRBD1 matching 9 bases. Per germline, CDR1 LNHDA and CDR2 SQIVND (reference sequence). The ends lost 10 bases at V and 11 bases at J; junction bases unmatched: 9. The CDR3 sequence is 13 residues long. CDR3 protein: CATLAGTGTPLHF. CDR3 sequence (DNA): TGTGCCACTTTAGCCGGGACAGGGACACCCCTCCACTTT.

The chain uses TRBV19 and TRBJ1-2, with a possible D match to TRBD1 (5 bases). V lost 2 bases to trimming and J lost 4 bases, with 8 bases between them. Germline CDR1 LNHDA, CDR2 SQIVND (reference sequence). The CDR3 spans 13 residues. CDR3 sequence reads: CASSIRGGYGYTF. The DNA for the CDR3 is TGTGCCAGTAGTATAAGGGGCGGCTATGGCTACACCTTC.

The CDR3 sequence: CASSRMTGGTDTQYF. The CDR3 DNA follows: TGTGCCAGCAGCCGGATGACAGGGGGCACAGATACGCAGTATTTT. The V gene is TRBV2, the J gene TRBJ2-3, with TRBD1 matching 8 bases. J was trimmed by 1 base and V by 6 bases; bases with no gene match: 6. Germline CDR1 is SNHLY and CDR2 is FYNNEI. This CDR3 comprises 15 residues.

The chain couples TRBV6-5 to TRBJ2-1; 9 bases match TRBD2. The CDR3 is made up of 14 amino acids. Germline loops: CDR1 MNHEY, CDR2 SVGAGI. V lost 3 bases, J lost 11 bases, and 8 bases stayed unmatched. CDR3 sequence: CASSYERGATQQFF. The CDR3, as DNA: TGTGCCAGCAGTTATGAGCGGGGGGCGACCCAGCAGTTCTTC.

The chain links TRBV30 to TRBJ2-1; 7 bases fit TRBD2. V was pared by 0 bases and J by 8 bases, with 7 bases of the junction left unmatched. CDR3 length: 14 amino acids. From germline, CDR1 is GTSNPN and CDR2 SVGIG (reference sequence). The CDR3 DNA reads TGTGCCTGGAGTGTTGGGGGGGGTTTGGATGAGCAGTTCTTC. As protein: CAWSVGGGLDEQFF.

This chain joins TRBV19 and TRBJ1-3, with 8 bases that match TRBD1. Trimming took 3 bases from V and 2 from J; bases not matched to a gene: 12. CDR1 and CDR2 (germline): LNHDA, SQIVND (reference sequence). This CDR3 has 18 residues. This chain's CDR3 is CASSIPSRTGLAGNTIYF. CDR3 coding DNA: TGTGCCAGTAGTATCCCCTCAAGGACAGGGCTGGCTGGAAACACCATATATTTT.

The chain links TRBV21-1 to TRBJ1-1; the D segment call TRBD1 is taken from the table without a DNA check. TRBV21-1 is a recognized pseudogene. The CDR3 loop spans 14 amino acids. In nucleotides, the CDR3 is TGTGCCAGCGGCCGGACAGGGATGGGAACTGAAGCTTTCTTT. As protein: CASGRTGMGTEAFF.

This chain joins TRBV10-1 and TRBJ2-2; D gene unclear. Germline V gives CDR1 WNHNN, CDR2 SYGVQD (reference sequence). CDR3 size: 13 residues. V gave up 5 bases and J gave up 6 bases, with 10 bases separating them. As DNA, the CDR3 is TGCGCCAGCAGTCCCGGGTTTGCCGGGGAGCTGTTTTTT. Residues: CASSPGFAGELFF.

The chain is built from TRBV28 and TRBJ2-7; 7 bases are shared with TRBD1. The CDR3 contains 14 residues. With 5 bases clipped from V and 3 bases from J, the junction kept 7 bases outside the gene matches. The germline CDR1 and CDR2 sequences are MDHEN and SYDVKM. The CDR3 loop is CASSPYRGGYEQYF. In DNA form, the CDR3 reads TGTGCCAGCAGTCCCTACAGGGGCGGCTACGAGCAGTACTTC.

This chain uses TRBV29-1 with TRBJ1-2; no definite D call. Germline lookup yields CDR1 SQVTM and CDR2 ANQGSEA. The germline V and J ends were trimmed by 4 bases and 4 bases, with 10 bases remaining between them. This CDR3 is 12 amino acids long. As DNA, the CDR3 is TGCAGCGTTGTAACGGGGTTCTATGGCTACACCTTC. Its translation: CSVVTGFYGYTF.

The genes are TRBV6-1 and TRBJ2-5, with D perhaps matching TRBD2 (7 bases). The germline CDR1 and CDR2 sequences are MNHNS and SASEGT. Between the trimmed V and J ends, which lost 3 bases and 5 bases, there was a span of 16 bases. This CDR3 spans 15 amino acids. As DNA, the CDR3 is TGTGCCAGCAGTGACCGCGGGGGCGCCGGGGAGACCCAGTACTTC. This sequence encodes CASSDRGGAGETQYF.

The J gene is TRBJ2-7, the V gene TRBV6-4, with 8 bases identical to TRBD2. V gave up 11 bases and J gave up 5 bases; unmatched junction bases: 11. The CDR3 consists of 13 residues. The germline V gene encodes CDR1 MRHNA and CDR2 SNTAGT. The CDR3 nucleotides read TGTGCCGCCATGGGACTAGGAATAAACGAGCAGTACTTC. Amino acid sequence: CAAMGLGINEQYF.

The V gene is TRBV10-2, the J gene TRBJ2-5; D not certain. The CDR3 consists of 13 residues. V dropped 6 bases and J dropped 5 bases, with 13 bases sitting between them. Germline-derived CDR1 and CDR2 are WSHSY and SAAADI. The CDR3 nucleotides are TGCGCCAGCAGGACCTTAGGAGTTGAGACCCAGTACTTC. This codes for CASRTLGVETQYF.

V and J are TRBV19 and TRBJ1-5, with a weak D call TRBD1 (5 bases). V dropped 6 bases and J dropped 4 bases, with 7 bases sitting between them. The CDR3 runs 12 residues. Looked up from germline, CDR1 is LNHDA and CDR2 is SQIVND (reference sequence). CDR3: CASRDTNQPQHF. The CDR3 nucleotides are TGTGCCAGTAGGGACACAAATCAGCCCCAGCATTTT.

This chain uses TRBV4-3 with TRBJ2-3, with D possibly matching TRBD2 (5 bases). CDR1 LGHNA and CDR2 YSLEER come from the germline V gene. The CDR3 contains 15 residues. Trimming left V 0 bases short and J 2 bases short, with 9 bases between. The CDR3 sequence is CASSQDRGFTDTQYF. The CDR3 region has the DNA TGCGCCAGCAGCCAAGACCGGGGTTTCACAGATACGCAGTATTTT.

The chain couples TRBV28 to TRBJ2-7, with D possibly TRBD2 on 5 matching bases. The CDR3 is 14 amino acids. Between the trimmed V and J ends, which lost 2 bases and 4 bases, there was a span of 12 bases. Germline-derived CDR1 and CDR2 are MDHEN and SYDVKM. CDR3 sequence (DNA): TGTGCCAGCAGTTTAATGAGGGCCGGTTACGAGCAGTACTTC. Amino acid sequence: CASSLMRAGYEQYF.

This chain uses TRBV2 with TRBJ2-1; D possibly corresponds to TRBD2 (5 bases). The CDR3 loop spans 13 amino acids. V lost 4 bases and J 2 bases, leaving 6 bases between the germline ends. CDR1 is SNHLY and CDR2 is FYNNEI in the germline V gene. CDR3 residues: CASSVTTYNEQFF. The CDR3 bases are TGTGCCAGCAGTGTGACTACCTACAATGAGCAGTTCTTC.

The chain joins TRBV28 to TRBJ1-2; D gene unclear. Trimming took 5 bases from V and 6 from J, leaving 7 bases between them. Germline CDR1 is MDHEN and CDR2 is SYDVKM. This CDR3 is built from 11 residues. The CDR3: CASSSPNGYTF. The CDR3 DNA is TGTGCCAGCAGTAGCCCGAATGGCTACACCTTC.

This clone was counted once. This sequence joins TRBV5-5 and TRBJ1-1; TRBD1 aligns across 9 bases. Germline V gives CDR1 SGHKS, CDR2 YYEKEE (reference sequence). Trimming cost V 2 bases and J 5 bases; bases outside gene matches: 4. This CDR3 is 14 amino acids long. Here the CDR3 DNA reads TGTGCCAGCAGCTTCGGGACAGGGCGGACTGAAGCTTTCTTT. Its protein is CASSFGTGRTEAFF.

V is TRBV6-1 and J is TRBJ2-2; no clear D gene. The length of the CDR3 is 12 residues. V was trimmed by 8 bases and J by 6 bases, leaving 10 bases between them. Germline-derived CDR1 and CDR2 are MNHNS and SASEGT. The CDR3: CASYSLSGELFF. CDR3 sequence (DNA): TGTGCCAGCTATTCGCTATCCGGGGAGCTGTTTTTT.

The J gene is TRBJ2-7, the V gene TRBV11-3; D perhaps matches TRBD1 (6 bases). Germline CDR1 SGHNT, CDR2 YENEEA. There are 15 residues in the CDR3. Deletions cut 1 base from V and 2 bases from J, with 12 bases between. This CDR3 reads CASSLGVGAAYEQYF. CDR3 nucleotide sequence: TGTGCCAGCAGCTTAGGGGTGGGGGCTGCCTACGAGCAGTACTTC.

This clone has a single count. The J gene is TRBJ2-7, the V gene TRBV11-3; D is uncertain. Trimming pared 1 base from V and 0 bases from J, leaving 7 bases between. CDR1 and CDR2 (germline): SGHNT, YENEEA. The CDR3 extends over 14 amino acids. The CDR3 is CASSLGARSYEQYF. The CDR3 DNA reads TGTGCCAGCAGCTTAGGAGCCCGCTCCTACGAGCAGTACTTC. Looking up the rest from reference TRBV11-3 and TRBJ2-7 gives the full variable domain: EAGVVQSPRYKIIEKKQPVAFWCNPISGHNTLYWYLQNLGQGPELLIRYENEEAVDDSQLPKDRFSAERLKGVDSTLKIQPAELGDSAVYLCASSLGARSYEQYFGPGTRLTVT.

This chain uses TRBV27 with TRBJ1-5; no clear D gene. Per germline, CDR1 MNHEY and CDR2 SMNVEV (reference sequence). The CDR3 is 14 amino acids. V shed 5 bases and J shed 9 bases, with 17 bases lying between them. This CDR3 is CASSQGSDGWPQHF. In nucleotides, the CDR3 is TGTGCCAGCAGTCAAGGCAGCGACGGATGGCCCCAGCATTTT.